This TCR beta chain was captured by sequencing in a study of shared clonotypes between healthy human individuals. Germline V gives CDR1 SNHLY, CDR2 FYNNEI. This CDR3 comprises 16 residues. With 2 bases removed from V and 8 bases from J, the gap between germline ends came to 18 bases. Findings and limits, study-wide: The naive CD4 repertoires of a few donors were compared, and roughly 5% of clonotypes were shared. Some clonotypes were shared by all four sorted-subset donors, while others were not shared. The non-shared ones had lower generation probabilities than the shared ones.

A word on this clone: Its antigen is not known.

The authors ran the assay at deep level. Libraries were prepared by immunoSEQ multiplex PCR; TCRdb keeps only in-frame clonotypes and omits some of them. The sample lists millions of clones, more than 85% seen once, with about 0.37% in the top ten. Material for sequencing was naive CD4+ T cells from PBMCs. The subset is: CD45RA+ positively selected. The J gene is TRBJ1-4, the V gene TRBV2; possibly TRBD1 for D (5 bases). The TCR comes from a man younger than 30 in good health. Some clones in this sample may be carry-over from other donors' samples. CDR3 in DNA: TGTGCCAGCAGTGAAAGGGGCGGGACGGTGGGGGAAAAACTGTTTTTT. It codes for CASSERGGTVGEKLFF.